One and the same sample provided the 20 T cell receptor beta chains below, sequenced in a study of Graves' ophthalmopathy and Graves' hyperthyroidism. The study amplified TCR beta CDR3 regions using RNA transcripts. Scientists carried out first-round RT-PCR using HTBI primers and then a second-round multiplex PCR. TCRdb recomputed calls from the multiplex PCR reads with MiXCR, one row per CDR3 protein. Here the sample spans hundreds of thousands of distinct CDR3 sequences, 20% to 25% being singletons. The specimen sequenced was peripheral blood. Receptors were obtained from a woman aged 18 to 35 with stable Graves' hyperthyroidism. Some clones in this sample may be carry-over from other donors' samples.

DNA of the CDR3: TGTGCCAGCAGTGAAGCCGGACTCCTATGGGTAGAGACCCAGTACTTC. It translates to CASSEAGLLWVETQYF. The V call is TRBV6-1, the J call TRBJ2-5; TRBD2 might be the D (5 bases). The V and J ends lost 0 bases and 4 bases respectively, with 15 bases between them. CDR1 is MNHNS, CDR2 SASEGT, per germline. There are 16 residues in the CDR3.

The CDR3 loop is CASSEVAGDSYEQYF. CDR3 nucleotide sequence: TGTGCCAGCAGTGAAGTGGCAGGGGACTCCTACGAGCAGTACTTC. This chain links TRBV6-1 with TRBJ2-7; possible D gene TRBD1, 6 bases. The CDR3 length is 15 residues. V gave up 1 base and J gave up 0 bases, with 10 bases separating them. Germline values: CDR1 MNHNS, CDR2 SASEGT.

This clonotype is a singleton in its sample. One end of the junction fails to match germline, which may point to a read error. V and J are TRBV7-9 and TRBJ1-5; D not certain. The germline V gene encodes CDR1 SEHNR and CDR2 FQNEAQ (reference sequence). The CDR3 runs to 14 residues. DNA for the CDR3: TGTACCAGCAGCTTAGGATGGGGCAATCAGCCCCAGCATTTT. It translates to CTSSLGWGNQPQHF. Full variable domain (outside the CDR3, taken from reference TRBV7-9 and TRBJ1-5): DTGVSQNPRHKITKRGQNVTFRCDPISEHNRLYWYRQTLGQGPEFLTYFQNEAQLEKSRLLSDRFSAERPKGSFSTLEIQRTEQGDSAMYLCTSSLGWGNQPQHFGDGTRLSIL.

V is TRBV20-1 and J is TRBJ2-7; D remains unclear. There are 12 residues in the CDR3. V gave up 0 bases and J gave up 6 bases, with 9 bases separating them. Per the germline V gene, CDR1 is DFQATT and CDR2 is SNEGSKA (reference sequence). The CDR3 DNA reads TGCAGTGCTAGAGATATGACGGGCGAGCAGTACTTC. Its protein product is CSARDMTGEQYF.

This clonotype has at least ten counts. The V and J genes are TRBV11-2 and TRBJ2-7, with 10 bases identical to TRBD2. This CDR3 is built from 18 residues. Losses at the gene ends were 5 bases for V and 4 bases for J; bases not matched to a gene: 17. Germline CDR1 is SGHAT and CDR2 is FQNNGV. The CDR3 sequence: CASSRVGASGREVYEQYF. The DNA for the CDR3 is TGTGCCAGCAGCCGAGTGGGGGCTAGCGGGAGAGAGGTATACGAGCAGTACTTC.

Many counts were recorded for this clonotype. This rearrangement joins TRBV6-5 to TRBJ1-6; D not certain. Germline V gene lookup returns CDR1 MNHEY and CDR2 SVGAGI. V was clipped by 5 bases and J by 10 bases, with 21 bases between them. This CDR3 comprises 16 residues. The CDR3, as DNA: TGTGCCAGCAGTATACGTAACACGGATGCACGGTCACCCCTCCACTTT. Translating it yields CASSIRNTDARSPLHF.

The rearrangement links TRBV6-1 to TRBJ1-2; D is possibly TRBD1 (6 bases). Germline V lookup: CDR1 MNHNS, CDR2 SASEGT. Trimming left V 11 bases short and J 6 bases short, with 22 bases between. This CDR3 has 14 amino acids. The CDR3 reads CAGKPEGESNGYTF. The CDR3 DNA reads TGTGCCGGAAAACCGGAGGGGGAGAGTAATGGCTACACCTTC.

This clonotype was recorded at least ten times. The CDR3 sequence: CATSREDYYEAFF. The CDR3 coding sequence is TGTGCCACCAGCAGAGAGGACTATTACGAAGCTTTCTTT. The genes are TRBV15 and TRBJ1-1; no firm D call. V gave up 0 bases and J gave up 8 bases, with 10 bases separating them. This CDR3 region has 13 residues. The germline V gene encodes CDR1 LNHNV and CDR2 YYDKDF (reference sequence). The full variable domain, rest sourced from reference TRBV15 and TRBJ1-1, is DAMVIQNPRYQVTQFGKPVTLSCSQTLNHNVMYWYQQKSSQAPKLLFHYYDKDFNNEADTPDNFQSRRPNTSFCFLDIRSPGLGDTAMYLCATSREDYYEAFFGQGTRLTVV.

The chain combines TRBV20-1 with TRBJ2-7; D not certain. V gave up 6 bases and J gave up 7 bases, with 19 bases separating them. Germline CDR1 reads DFQATT; CDR2 reads SNEGSKA (reference sequence). The CDR3 runs 13 residues. The CDR3 nucleotides read TGCAGTGCCACCTCCTCGACGGGTCGGGAGCAGTACTTC. It encodes CSATSSTGREQYF.

With respect to this clonotype: A much larger clone lies a single base off, so this may be a read error. The genes are TRBV5-4 and TRBJ1-6; 8 bases agree with TRBD1. V shed 3 bases and J 2 bases; nucleotides not matched to a gene: 1. Germline V CDR1 and CDR2: SGHNT, YYREEE (reference sequence). The CDR3 consists of 15 residues. The CDR3: CASSSTGAYNSPLHF. In nucleotides, the CDR3 is TGTGCCAGCAGCTCGACAGGGGCCTATAATTCACCCCTCCACTTT.

In its sample, this clonotype was seen many times. The J gene is TRBJ1-2, the V gene TRBV9; D remains ambiguous. V gave up 0 bases and J gave up 0 bases, with 12 bases separating them. This CDR3 is 16 amino acids long. Germline V gene lookup returns CDR1 SGDLS and CDR2 YYNGEE. The CDR3 sequence is CASSVATETSNYGYTF. CDR3 coding DNA: TGTGCCAGCAGCGTAGCTACGGAGACATCTAACTATGGCTACACCTTC.

There are many counts of this clonotype. The chain links TRBV24-1 to TRBJ2-2; 7 nucleotides match TRBD2. This CDR3 is built from 16 residues. Looked up from germline, CDR1 is KGHDR and CDR2 is SFDVKD. Trimming removed 9 bases from V and 3 bases from J; junction bases left unmatched: 12. This CDR3 is CATDWPLAEDTGELFF. In nucleotides, the CDR3 is TGTGCCACCGATTGGCCTCTAGCGGAGGACACCGGGGAGCTGTTTTTT.

The rearrangement links TRBV10-3 to TRBJ1-1; no definite D call. CDR3 length: 13 residues. The V gene lost 10 bases and the J gene lost 0 bases, with 12 bases spanning the gap. Germline V gives CDR1 ENHRY, CDR2 SYGVKD. Here the CDR3 DNA reads TGTGCCACGAGCGACACTGTGAACACTGAAGCTTTCTTT. The encoded protein is CATSDTVNTEAFF.

Ten or more counts support this clonotype. This sequence joins TRBV3-1 and TRBJ1-2, with TRBD1 as a possible D gene (5 bases). CDR3 size: 13 residues. V lost 3 bases to trimming and J lost 8 bases, with 13 bases between them. The germline V gene encodes CDR1 LGHDT and CDR2 YNNKEL (reference sequence). CDR3 coding DNA: TGTGCCAGCAGCCAGCAGGGTCGAGACGGCTACACCTTC. It translates to CASSQQGRDGYTF. Drawing the rest from reference TRBV3-1 and TRBJ1-2, the complete variable domain is DTAVSQTPKYLVTQMGNDKSIKCEQNLGHDTMYWYKQDSKKFLKIMFSYNNKELIINETVPNRFSPKSPDKAHLNLHINSLELGDSAVYFCASSQQGRDGYTFGSGTRLTVV.

Remarks on this clonotype: A single base separates this from a much larger clone, so it may be a read error. The conserved phenylalanine or tryptophan is not found at the CDR3 terminus, so this likely reflects a read error. This chain connects TRBV7-9 to TRBJ2-2; D perhaps matches TRBD2 (5 bases). V dropped 5 bases and J dropped 7 bases, with 11 bases sitting between them. Germline V gene sequence: CDR1 SEHNR, CDR2 FQNEAQ (reference sequence). This CDR3 contains 13 residues. The CDR3 protein is CASSARAGGELFL. The CDR3 nucleotides are TGTGCCAGCAGCGCCCGGGCGGGCGGGGAGCTGTTTTTG.

This clonotype was counted many times. The chain links TRBV10-3 to TRBJ1-3; D possibly corresponds to TRBD1 (6 bases). The CDR3 extends over 17 amino acids. V dropped 0 bases and J dropped 0 bases, with 12 bases sitting between them. CDR1 ENHRY and CDR2 SYGVKD come from the germline V gene. The CDR3 spells CAISESGTTSSGNTIYF. The CDR3 region has the DNA TGTGCCATCAGTGAGTCTGGGACAACTAGCTCTGGAAACACCATATATTTT.

Comments on this clonotype: The conserved phenylalanine or tryptophan is not found at the CDR3 terminus, so this likely reflects a read error. The chain employs TRBV18 and TRBJ1-1, with D possibly TRBD1 on 5 matching bases. Germline V gene data show CDR1 as KGHSH and CDR2 as LQKENI. This CDR3 has 16 amino acids. V shed 3 bases and J shed 1 base, with 15 bases lying between them. The DNA for the CDR3 is TGTGCCAGCTCACCCTCGGCCTTTGGGGGGAACACTGAAGCTTTCTTG. This codes for CASSPSAFGGNTEAFL.

This clonotype showed up just once. This could be a read error, since a much larger clone is one nucleotide away. The chain has TRBV7-9 and TRBJ2-7; no reliable D call. Germline CDR1 and CDR2: SEHNR and FQNEAQ (reference sequence). The CDR3 is 11 amino acids. The CDR3 reads CAGSLLVEQYF. In DNA, the CDR3 is TGTGCCGGCAGCTTACTCGTGGAGCAGTACTTC.

This clonotype was counted between two and nine times. This sequence joins TRBV7-9 and TRBJ2-5; TRBD2 aligns across 11 bases. Germline CDR1 is SEHNR and CDR2 is FQNEAQ (reference sequence). V shed 4 bases, J shed 2 bases, and the junction held 6 bases outside the gene matches. CDR3 size: 16 residues. The CDR3 reads CASSSWTSGLQETQYF. For the CDR3, the DNA is TGTGCCAGCAGCTCCTGGACTAGCGGGTTGCAAGAGACCCAGTACTTC.

This rearrangement joins TRBV7-6 to TRBJ2-5; D may be TRBD2 (6 bases). Deletions cut 4 bases from V and 7 bases from J, with 16 bases between. Germline loops: CDR1 SGHVS, CDR2 FNYEAQ. The CDR3 covers 14 residues. CDR3 sequence (DNA): TGTGCCAGCAGCTCCCTGACACCCGGGGGGACCCAGTACTTC. Its translation is CASSSLTPGGTQYF.